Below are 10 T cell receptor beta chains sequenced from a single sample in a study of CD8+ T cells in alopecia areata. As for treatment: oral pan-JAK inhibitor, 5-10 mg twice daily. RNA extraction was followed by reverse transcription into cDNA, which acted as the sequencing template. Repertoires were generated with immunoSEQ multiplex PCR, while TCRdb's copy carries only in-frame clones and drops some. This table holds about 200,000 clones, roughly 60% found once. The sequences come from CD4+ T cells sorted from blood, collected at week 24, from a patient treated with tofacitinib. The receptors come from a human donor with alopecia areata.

The CDR3 DNA sequence: TGTGCCGGGACGGGGCATAATGAAAAACTGTTTTTT. Its translation: CAGTGHNEKLFF. The chain has TRBV30 and TRBJ1-4; tentative D call: TRBD1 (5 bases). Looked up from germline, CDR1 is GTSNPN and CDR2 is SVGIG (reference sequence). V lost 8 bases and J 4 bases, leaving 11 bases between the germline ends. The CDR3 is made up of 12 amino acids.

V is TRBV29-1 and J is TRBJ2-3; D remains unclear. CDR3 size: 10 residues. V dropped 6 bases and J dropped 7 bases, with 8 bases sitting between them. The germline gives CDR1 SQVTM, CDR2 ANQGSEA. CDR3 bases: TGCAGCGTCCGGCGGAATACGCAGTATTTT. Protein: CSVRRNTQYF.

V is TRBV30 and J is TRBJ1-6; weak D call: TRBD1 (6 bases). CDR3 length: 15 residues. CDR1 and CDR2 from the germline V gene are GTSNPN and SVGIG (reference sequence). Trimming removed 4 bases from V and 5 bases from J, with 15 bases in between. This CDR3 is CAWKIWAGDNSPLHF. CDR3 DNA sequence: TGTGCCTGGAAGATATGGGCAGGGGATAATTCACCCCTCCACTTT.

The CDR3, as DNA: TGTGCCAGCAGCCGTCCCGGGACAGGGTTGGCTTTCTTT. This codes for CASSRPGTGLAFF. The genes are TRBV11-1 and TRBJ1-1; 9 bases are shared with TRBD1. The germline V gene has CDR1 SGHAT and CDR2 FQDESV (reference sequence). The CDR3 has 13 residues. Trimming removed 5 bases from V and 11 bases from J; junction bases left unmatched: 9.

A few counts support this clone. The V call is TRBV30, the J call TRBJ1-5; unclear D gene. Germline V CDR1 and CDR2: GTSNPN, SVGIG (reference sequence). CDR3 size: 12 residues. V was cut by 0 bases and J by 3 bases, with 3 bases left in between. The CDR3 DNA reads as TGTGCCTGGAGTGTAAACAATCAGCCCCAGCATTTT. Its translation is CAWSVNNQPQHF.

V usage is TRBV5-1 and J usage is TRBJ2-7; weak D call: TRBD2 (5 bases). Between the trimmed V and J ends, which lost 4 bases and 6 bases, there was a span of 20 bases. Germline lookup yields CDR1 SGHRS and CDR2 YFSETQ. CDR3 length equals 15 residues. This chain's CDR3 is CASSPVHGLGGEQYF. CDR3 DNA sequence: TGCGCCAGCAGCCCCGTGCATGGACTCGGAGGCGAGCAGTACTTC.

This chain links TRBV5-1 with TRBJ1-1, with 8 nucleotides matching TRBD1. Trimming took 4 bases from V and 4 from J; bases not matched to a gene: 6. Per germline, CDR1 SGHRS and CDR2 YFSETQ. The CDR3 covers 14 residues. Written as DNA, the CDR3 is TGCGCCAGCAGCACTGGACAGGGAACCACTGAAGCTTTCTTT. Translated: CASSTGQGTTEAFF.

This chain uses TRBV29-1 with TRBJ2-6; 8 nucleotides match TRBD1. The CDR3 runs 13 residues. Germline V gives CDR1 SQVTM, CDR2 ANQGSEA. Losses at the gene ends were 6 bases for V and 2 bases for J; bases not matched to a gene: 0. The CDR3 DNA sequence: TGCAGCGTACAGGGGGCTGGGGCCAACGTCCTGACTTTC. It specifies CSVQGAGANVLTF.

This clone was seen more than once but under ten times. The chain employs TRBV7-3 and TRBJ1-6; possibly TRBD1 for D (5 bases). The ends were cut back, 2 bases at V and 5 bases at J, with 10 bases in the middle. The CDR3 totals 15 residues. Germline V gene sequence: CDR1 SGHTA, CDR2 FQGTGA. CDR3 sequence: CASSLFSQDNSPLHF. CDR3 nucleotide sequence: TGTGCCAGCAGCTTATTCTCACAGGATAATTCACCCCTCCACTTT.

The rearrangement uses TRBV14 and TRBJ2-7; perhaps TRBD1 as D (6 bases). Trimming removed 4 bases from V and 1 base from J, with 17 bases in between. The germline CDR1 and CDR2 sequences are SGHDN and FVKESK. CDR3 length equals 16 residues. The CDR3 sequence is CASSPWGQGRSYEQYF. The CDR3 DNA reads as TGTGCCAGCAGCCCATGGGGGCAGGGGCGATCCTACGAGCAGTACTTC.